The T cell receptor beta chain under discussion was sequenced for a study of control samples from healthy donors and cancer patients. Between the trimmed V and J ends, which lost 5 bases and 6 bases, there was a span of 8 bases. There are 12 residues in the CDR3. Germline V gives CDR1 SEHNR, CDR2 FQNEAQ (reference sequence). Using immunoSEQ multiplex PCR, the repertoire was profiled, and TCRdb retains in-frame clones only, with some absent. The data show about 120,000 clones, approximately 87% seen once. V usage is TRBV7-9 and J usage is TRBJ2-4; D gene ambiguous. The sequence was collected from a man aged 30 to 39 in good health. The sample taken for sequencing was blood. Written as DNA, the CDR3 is TGTGCCAGCAGCCCTAATGGAAACATTCAGTACTTC. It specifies CASSPNGNIQYF.